These T cell receptor beta chains were read from a single sample in a study of T cells in Graves' hyperthyroidism and ophthalmopathy. MiXCR, run by TCRdb on the multiplex PCR reads, gives a single entry per CDR3 protein. The data hold about 360,000 distinct CDR3 sequences, with approximately 19% observed a single time. The sample consisted of blood. The receptors originated from a woman between 18 and 30 years old with Graves' hyperthyroidism. Both conserved end residues are part of each CDR3. A D gene is named only where the DNA matches it firmly. A clone size is listed for some rows: how often the clone was seen (once, few, many), or a class if it is expanded.

CDR3nt: TGTGCCAGCAGTTTACGGGGTTATGGCTACACCTTC
CDR3aa: CASSLRGYGYTF
j_gene: TRBJ1-2
abundance: many
v_gene: TRBV12-3/TRBV12-4
d_gene: -

CDR3nt: TGTGCCAGCAGTGGACAGGGGGCGCAGCCCCAGCATTTT
CDR3aa: CASSGQGAQPQHF
j_gene: TRBJ1-5
abundance: many
v_gene: TRBV12-3/TRBV12-4
d_gene: TRBD1

CDR3nt: TGTGCCACCGTCTCCTCATACTACGAGCAGTACTTC
CDR3aa: CATVSSYYEQYF
j_gene: TRBJ2-7
abundance: many
v_gene: TRBV27
d_gene: -

CDR3nt: TGTGCCAGCTCACCGAACTTTTTGGCAGGGGGAAGGAGCACTGAAGCTTTCTTT
CDR3aa: CASSPNFLAGGRSTEAFF
j_gene: TRBJ1-1
abundance: -
v_gene: TRBV18
d_gene: TRBD1

CDR3nt: TGTGCCAGCAGTGACCGGGACAGATATCAGCCCCAGCATTTT
CDR3aa: CASSDRDRYQPQHF
j_gene: TRBJ1-5
abundance: many
v_gene: TRBV25-1
d_gene: TRBD1

CDR3nt: TGTGCCAGCAGCTTAGAGGCAGGGAACAGCAATCAGCCCCAGCATTTT
CDR3aa: CASSLEAGNSNQPQHF
j_gene: TRBJ1-5
abundance: many
v_gene: TRBV11-1
d_gene: -

CDR3nt: TGTGCCACCGCCCCACCCTACCCGTCCTACGGCGGGGAGCTGTTTTTT
CDR3aa: CATAPPYPSYGGELFF
j_gene: TRBJ2-2
abundance: -
v_gene: TRBV10-3
d_gene: -

CDR3nt: TGTGCCAGCAGTTTATTAGGCCTAGCGGGGGACCAAGAGACCCAGTACTTC
CDR3aa: CASSLLGLAGDQETQYF
j_gene: TRBJ2-5
abundance: many
v_gene: TRBV12-3/TRBV12-4
d_gene: TRBD2

CDR3nt: TGTGCCAGCAGCTTGTTCGGAGACAAAAACATTCAGTACTTC
CDR3aa: CASSLFGDKNIQYF
j_gene: TRBJ2-4
abundance: many
v_gene: TRBV7-9
d_gene: -

CDR3nt: TGTGCCAGCAGCTGGGACCGATTTGGTGAGCAGTACTTC
CDR3aa: CASSWDRFGEQYF
j_gene: TRBJ2-7
abundance: -
v_gene: TRBV7-2
d_gene: -

CDR3nt: TGCAGTGCTAGGGGTGACGCGTGGGAGTACTTC
CDR3aa: CSARGDAWEYF
j_gene: TRBJ2-7
abundance: many
v_gene: TRBV20-1
d_gene: -

CDR3nt: TGCAGTGCTGAGCAGGGAATGCGCGGCTACACCTTC
CDR3aa: CSAEQGMRGYTF
j_gene: TRBJ1-2
abundance: many
v_gene: TRBV20-1
d_gene: -

CDR3nt: TGTGCCACCAGTGCCCCTCCGGGACTTATCACCGGGGAGCTGTTTTTT
CDR3aa: CATSAPPGLITGELFF
j_gene: TRBJ2-2
abundance: many
v_gene: TRBV24-1
d_gene: -

CDR3nt: TGTGCCAGCAGTTACTCGACCAGCCCGAGCTCCTATAATTCACCCCTCCACTTT
CDR3aa: CASSYSTSPSSYNSPLHF
j_gene: TRBJ1-6
abundance: -
v_gene: TRBV6-5
d_gene: -

CDR3nt: TGTGCCAGCAGACTCGGACCCATACAAGAGACCCAGTACTTC
CDR3aa: CASRLGPIQETQYF
j_gene: TRBJ2-5
abundance: many
v_gene: TRBV28
d_gene: -

CDR3nt: TGTGCCAGCAGTGTAGGGGACAGGACCCGCACTGAAGCTTTCTTT
CDR3aa: CASSVGDRTRTEAFF
j_gene: TRBJ1-1
abundance: many
v_gene: TRBV12-3/TRBV12-4
d_gene: TRBD1

CDR3nt: TGCGCCAGCAGGGCCGGGACTAGCCCCTACGAGCAGTACTTC
CDR3aa: CASRAGTSPYEQYF
j_gene: TRBJ2-7
abundance: few
v_gene: TRBV5-1
d_gene: TRBD2

CDR3nt: TGTGCCAGCAGTGCAGCCGGGACAGGGGCCACTGAAGCTTTCTTT
CDR3aa: CASSAAGTGATEAFF
j_gene: TRBJ1-1
abundance: many
v_gene: TRBV12-3/TRBV12-4
d_gene: TRBD1

CDR3nt: TGTGCCAGCAGCTTGGCTCTAGGGACAGGGAATGCTGAAGCTTTCTTT
CDR3aa: CASSLALGTGNAEAFF
j_gene: TRBJ1-1
abundance: many
v_gene: TRBV5-6
d_gene: TRBD1

CDR3nt: TGTGCCAGCAGCCAGCCCGCAGGAGCTCAAGAGACCCAGTACTTC
CDR3aa: CASSQPAGAQETQYF
j_gene: TRBJ2-5
abundance: many
v_gene: TRBV4-2
d_gene: -

CDR3nt: TGTGCCAGCATTTACTCAGGGGCAAGAGAGACCCAGTACTTC
CDR3aa: CASIYSGARETQYF
j_gene: TRBJ2-5
abundance: -
v_gene: TRBV6-5
d_gene: -

CDR3nt: TGTGCCAGCAGCCACGAGAGGGGCACTGAAGCTTTCTTT
CDR3aa: CASSHERGTEAFF
j_gene: TRBJ1-1
abundance: many
v_gene: TRBV27
d_gene: -

CDR3nt: TGCAGCGGACAAACCCAAGAGACCCAGTACTTC
CDR3aa: CSGQTQETQYF
j_gene: TRBJ2-5
abundance: many
v_gene: TRBV20-1
d_gene: -

CDR3nt: TGTGCCAGCGGCGAACAGGAGACCTACGAGCAGTACTTC
CDR3aa: CASGEQETYEQYF
j_gene: TRBJ2-7
abundance: many
v_gene: TRBV27
d_gene: -

CDR3nt: TGTGCCACCAGTCGACGAGGACCTCAAGAGACCCAGTACTTC
CDR3aa: CATSRRGPQETQYF
j_gene: TRBJ2-5
abundance: many
v_gene: TRBV24-1
d_gene: -